One and the same sample provided the 5 T cell receptor beta chains below, sequenced in a study of naive CD8 T cells in extremely preterm neonates. Produced via immunoSEQ multiplex PCR; TCRdb's table is partial and in-frame only. The sample holds about 5,300 clones, nearly 98% seen once. Sequenced: naive CD8+ T cells from blood. These receptors were obtained from a human donor in good health.

This sequence joins TRBV19 and TRBJ1-4; D remains unclear. This CDR3 comprises 15 residues. The ends were cut back, 4 bases at V and 7 bases at J, with 16 bases in the middle. Germline V CDR1 and CDR2: LNHDA, SQIVND (reference sequence). This CDR3 reads CASSRTQTGSEKLFF. In DNA form, the CDR3 reads TGTGCCAGTAGTAGAACCCAGACGGGGAGTGAAAAACTGTTTTTT.

The chain joins TRBV7-6 to TRBJ2-7; weak D call: TRBD1 (6 bases). The CDR3 spans 15 residues. From germline, CDR1 is SGHVS and CDR2 FNYEAQ. The V gene lost 8 bases and the J gene lost 2 bases, with 19 bases spanning the gap. CDR3 protein: CASEKSRTAAYEQYF. In DNA form, the CDR3 reads TGTGCCAGCGAAAAATCCCGGACAGCCGCCTACGAGCAGTACTTC.

CDR3 amino acids: CASSPVFMGGVYEQYF. In DNA form, the CDR3 reads TGTGCCAGCAGCCCCGTTTTCATGGGGGGGGTCTACGAGCAGTACTTC. The gene calls are TRBV11-1 and TRBJ2-7, with 7 bases lining up with TRBD2. Germline V lookup: CDR1 SGHAT, CDR2 FQDESV (reference sequence). The J segment lost 3 bases and the V segment lost 5 bases, leaving 13 bases of the junction unmatched. The CDR3 extends over 16 amino acids.

This sequence joins TRBV6-1 and TRBJ2-3; TRBD2 might be the D (7 bases). CDR3 length equals 15 residues. Germline CDR1 is MNHNS and CDR2 is SASEGT. The V gene lost 6 bases and the J gene lost 4 bases, with 17 bases spanning the gap. The CDR3 sequence: CASRTLGGAADTQYF. The CDR3 DNA reads as TGTGCCAGCAGGACCCTGGGGGGGGCTGCAGATACGCAGTATTTT.

The J gene is TRBJ1-1, the V gene TRBV9; possibly TRBD1 for D (5 bases). From germline, CDR1 is SGDLS and CDR2 YYNGEE. Trimming cost V 3 bases and J 3 bases, with 21 bases left between them. The CDR3 contains 17 residues. The CDR3 coding sequence is TGTGCCAGCAGCGAGGGGAGTCGGGAGGGAGGCGACACTGAAGCTTTCTTT. It yields the protein CASSEGSREGGDTEAFF.